The sequence of this TCR beta chain was determined in a study of shared clonotypes between healthy human individuals. The study, taken as a whole, reports: Several donors held about 5% of naive CD4 clonotypes in common. The four-donor shared clonotypes exceeded non-shared clonotypes in generation probability, with non-shared ones scoring lower.

Germline V gene data show CDR1 as DFQATT and CDR2 as SNEGSKA (reference sequence). The CDR3 covers 11 residues. V was pared by 2 bases and J by 6 bases, with 8 bases between. Original processing notes: Filtering differed for immunoSEQ, which gave only junction sequences without quality scores. TCRdb keeps only in-frame clones here, not all; method: immunoSEQ multiplex PCR. V and J calls and clone size are those listed in that table; D and trimming were worked out from the DNA. The profile shows roughly 2.5 million clones, around nine tenths of them singletons. The sample holds one count of this clone. Its antigen is still unknown.

The J gene is TRBJ2-7, the V gene TRBV20-1, with D perhaps being TRBD1 or TRBD2 (5 bases each). Sequencing was carried out using naive CD4+ T cells sorted from blood. Subset indicated: CD45RA+ positively selected. This clonotype was obtained from a young man in good health. CDR3: CSARKGTEQYF. CDR3 DNA: TGCAGTGCTAGAAAGGGGACCGAGCAGTACTTC.